These 21 T cell receptor beta chains share one sample of origin, sequenced in a study of identical twins. A single record per CDR3 protein comes from TCRdb applying MiXCR to the 5' RACE reads. The data contain about 690,000 distinct CDR3 sequences, 20% to 25% of them singletons. These data were also filed under a second study, of T cells expressing NK-cell markers.

Sequencing was performed on PBMCs. These receptor sequences come from a woman aged 18-29 years in good health.

The sample holds a few counts of this clonotype. CDR3 bases: TGCAGTGCTAGACCAATCGCCGGGACGGTGAATTCACCCCTCCACTTT. Amino acid sequence: CSARPIAGTVNSPLHF. The chain joins TRBV20-1 to TRBJ1-6, with D perhaps TRBD1 (5 bases). Germline values: CDR1 DFQATT, CDR2 SNEGSKA (reference sequence). This CDR3 has 16 amino acids. V lost 2 bases to trimming and J lost 7 bases, with 18 bases between them.

This chain connects TRBV29-1 to TRBJ1-2; 10 nucleotides agree with TRBD1. Germline V gives CDR1 SQVTM, CDR2 ANQGSEA. Losses at the gene ends were 6 bases for V and 3 bases for J; bases not matched to a gene: 1. The CDR3 runs to 12 residues. CDR3 sequence (DNA): TGCAGCGTCGGGACAGGGGACTATGGCTACACCTTC. This gives the protein CSVGTGDYGYTF. The whole variable domain, filled in from reference TRBV29-1 and TRBJ1-2, reads SAVISQKPSRDICQRGTSLTIQCQVDSQVTMMFWYRQQPGQSLTLIATANQGSEATYESGFVIDKFPISRPNLTFSTLTVSNMSPEDSSIYLCSVGTGDYGYTFGSGTRLTVV.

The chain employs TRBV20-1 and TRBJ2-7; 9 bases match TRBD2. The trim removed 4 bases at V and 5 bases at J, leaving 9 bases unmatched. Germline values: CDR1 DFQATT, CDR2 SNEGSKA (reference sequence). CDR3 length: 14 amino acids. CDR3: CSAIILAGRHEQYF. CDR3 nucleotides: TGCAGTGCTATAATCCTAGCGGGGCGCCACGAGCAGTACTTC.

In its sample, this clonotype was seen many times. The V and J genes are TRBV18 and TRBJ1-3; D call uncertain. The length of the CDR3 is 15 residues. The V end was cut by 0 bases, the J end by 2 bases, with 8 bases between. Looked up from germline, CDR1 is KGHSH and CDR2 is LQKENI. CDR3 loop: CASSPPPGTGNTIYF. CDR3 nucleotides: TGTGCCAGCTCACCACCTCCCGGGACTGGAAACACCATATATTTT.

This chain connects TRBV20-1 to TRBJ2-5; 10 nucleotides agree with TRBD2. The CDR3 sequence is 13 residues long. Germline V lookup: CDR1 DFQATT, CDR2 SNEGSKA (reference sequence). V shed 7 bases and J 4 bases; nucleotides not matched to a gene: 6. CDR3 in amino acids: CSGTSGAIETQYF. Here the CDR3 DNA reads TGCAGTGGGACTAGCGGTGCGATAGAGACCCAGTACTTC.

This clonotype was picked up a small number of times. This sequence joins TRBV20-1 and TRBJ2-2; 10 nucleotides match TRBD2. The CDR3 consists of 13 residues. The germline gives CDR1 DFQATT, CDR2 SNEGSKA (reference sequence). The CDR3 sequence: CIAPGLASGELFF. The CDR3 DNA reads as TGCATTGCACCGGGACTAGCGTCCGGGGAGCTGTTTTTT.

V is TRBV19 and J is TRBJ1-2, with D hard to call. The CDR3 has 11 residues. V gave up 7 bases and J gave up 6 bases, with 9 bases separating them. The germline V gene encodes CDR1 LNHDA and CDR2 SQIVND (reference sequence). The CDR3 loop is CASNSGDGYTF. In nucleotides, the CDR3 is TGTGCCAGTAATTCGGGTGATGGCTACACCTTC.

This clonotype was recorded a few times. This rearrangement joins TRBV20-1 to TRBJ1-6, with D hard to call. This CDR3 is built from 16 residues. Germline CDR1 is DFQATT and CDR2 is SNEGSKA (reference sequence). V lost 0 bases to trimming and J lost 0 bases, with 9 bases between them. The CDR3 sequence: CSARDRMSSYNSPLHF. The CDR3 coding sequence is TGCAGTGCTAGAGACCGAATGAGCTCCTATAATTCACCCCTCCACTTT.

This clonotype was counted a few times. V gene TRBV20-1 combines with J gene TRBJ2-7; tentatively, D is TRBD2 (7 bases). This CDR3 contains 13 residues. Trimming stripped 5 bases from V and 2 bases from J, with 13 bases between. Germline CDR1 and CDR2: DFQATT and SNEGSKA (reference sequence). The CDR3 is CSAGRGQAYEQYF. The CDR3 DNA reads TGCAGTGCTGGGAGGGGACAAGCCTACGAGCAGTACTTC.

This clonotype was seen a few times. The chain is built from TRBV5-1 and TRBJ2-2; D unclear. Germline V lookup: CDR1 SGHRS, CDR2 YFSETQ. The CDR3 spans 13 residues. Trimming took off 3 bases at V and 4 bases at J, with 7 bases between the two ends. The CDR3 nucleotides read TGCGCCAGCAGCTCCGGTCCCACCGGGGAGCTGTTTTTT. Translating gives CASSSGPTGELFF.

The chain links TRBV20-1 to TRBJ2-7, with no clear D. Germline V gene sequence: CDR1 DFQATT, CDR2 SNEGSKA (reference sequence). The CDR3 is 13 residues long. V was shortened by 0 bases and J by 7 bases, with 13 bases between the two germline ends. For the CDR3, the DNA is TGCAGTGCTAGAGAGGTTCAAGTTATGGAGCAGTACTTC. It yields the protein CSAREVQVMEQYF.

The chain recombines TRBV13 with TRBJ2-7, with D tentatively TRBD2 (6 bases). Germline V gives CDR1 PRHDT, CDR2 FYEKMQ (reference sequence). V lost 4 bases, J lost 0 bases, and 10 bases lay in between. There are 14 residues in the CDR3. The CDR3, as DNA: TGTGCCAGCAGCTCTACTAGCCTCTCCTACGAGCAGTACTTC. The encoded protein is CASSSTSLSYEQYF.

In this sample, this clonotype turned up a few times. This chain connects TRBV7-2 to TRBJ2-1, with D tentatively TRBD1 (6 bases). Germline V lookup: CDR1 SGHTA, CDR2 FQGNSA. V was pared by 4 bases and J by 3 bases, with 16 bases between. This CDR3 comprises 16 residues. DNA of the CDR3: TGTGCCAGCAGCTCCAGGGGCCGCCGCGGCTACAATGAGCAGTTCTTC. It yields the protein CASSSRGRRGYNEQFF.

In this sample, this clonotype turned up a few times. V is TRBV12-3 or TRBV12-4 and J is TRBJ2-5; TRBD2 is a possible D gene (7 bases). V lost 5 bases to trimming and J lost 3 bases, with 16 bases between them. This CDR3 is built from 15 residues. Here the CDR3 reads CASSPGGAGKETQYF. The CDR3 bases are TGTGCCAGCAGTCCTGGGGGGGCGGGAAAAGAGACCCAGTACTTC.

The V call is TRBV7-2, the J call TRBJ2-1; D gene uncertain. There are 15 residues in the CDR3. Per germline, CDR1 SGHTA and CDR2 FQGNSA. Trimming removed 5 bases at V and 0 bases at J, with 11 bases between. CDR3 sequence: CASSRDQNSYNEQFF. The DNA for the CDR3 is TGTGCCAGCAGCCGCGACCAGAACTCCTACAATGAGCAGTTCTTC. The variable domain in full, with the rest retrieved from reference TRBV7-2 and TRBJ2-1, is GAGVSQSPSNKVTEKGKDVELRCDPISGHTALYWYRQSLGQGLEFLIYFQGNSAPDKSGLPSDRFSAERTGGSVSTLTIQRTQQEDSAVYLCASSRDQNSYNEQFFGPGTRLTVL.

The rearrangement uses TRBV20-1 and TRBJ2-2; D unresolved. Deletions cut 5 bases from V and 0 bases from J, with 7 bases between. The CDR3 sequence is 13 residues long. Germline lookup yields CDR1 DFQATT and CDR2 SNEGSKA (reference sequence). The CDR3 loop is CSAHVTNTGELFF. Written as DNA, the CDR3 is TGCAGTGCTCACGTAACGAACACCGGGGAGCTGTTTTTT.

This chain links TRBV10-3 with TRBJ2-1; D not resolved. The V gene lost 6 bases and the J gene lost 2 bases, with 8 bases spanning the gap. The CDR3 sequence is 13 residues long. Germline V lookup: CDR1 ENHRY, CDR2 SYGVKD. CDR3 sequence (DNA): TGTGCCATCAGGGACGGACCCTACAATGAGCAGTTCTTC. Residues: CAIRDGPYNEQFF.

There are a few counts of this clonotype. The chain employs TRBV12-3 or TRBV12-4 and TRBJ2-7; no clear D. This CDR3 has 11 amino acids. Deletions cut 6 bases from V and 7 bases from J, with 10 bases between. CDR3: CASSLKSEQYF. CDR3 nucleotide sequence: TGTGCCAGCAGCCTAAAGAGTGAGCAGTACTTC.

The chain joins TRBV6-1 to TRBJ2-7, with TRBD2 matching 8 bases. Germline lookup yields CDR1 MNHNS and CDR2 SASEGT. The trim removed 5 bases at V and 6 bases at J, leaving 9 bases unmatched. The CDR3 contains 14 residues. The CDR3 coding sequence is TGTGCCAGCAGTAGAGGAGCGGGAGCGGTCGAGCAGTACTTC. Translated, it gives CASSRGAGAVEQYF.

The chain has TRBV7-9 and TRBJ1-1; maybe TRBD1 (6 bases). CDR1 and CDR2 (germline): SEHNR, FQNEAQ (reference sequence). The CDR3 runs to 14 residues. The V gene lost 6 bases and the J gene lost 11 bases, with 22 bases spanning the gap. In nucleotides, the CDR3 is TGTGCCAGCAGTTCACAAACAGGGATCCGTGAGGCTTTCTTT. Amino acid sequence: CASSSQTGIREAFF.

This clonotype has a handful of counts. CDR3 residues: CASSFQRGGTTDTQYF. CDR3 nucleotides: TGTGCCAGCTCTTTTCAGCGGGGGGGCACCACAGATACGCAGTATTTT. This chain joins TRBV18 and TRBJ2-3, with 10 bases matching TRBD2. The CDR3 has 16 residues. CDR1 KGHSH and CDR2 LQKENI come from the germline V gene. With V trimmed by 6 bases and J by 2 bases, 8 bases remained unmatched.